This T cell receptor beta chain was identified in a study of regulatory T cells in long-lasting Graves disease. Overall study findings and caveats: Accuracy was perhaps lowered by the small sample size.

According to the study, TCR beta libraries were built with iRepertoire HTBI primers and CDR3-region Arm-PCR. Authors' methods: Samples revealed 62 TRBV and approximately 15 TRBJ segments. TCRdb re-analysed the multiplex PCR reads in MiXCR, keeping a single row per CDR3 protein. The V and J calls shown here were made by TCRdb, not taken from the authors' results. This sample has 350,000 to 500,000 distinct CDR3 sequences, with roughly a fifth found just once. Time point described: persistent/refractory GD, antithyroid drugs over 5 years with positive TRAb. The TCR library used RNA extracted from PBMCs. EDTA tubes received approximately 9 milliliters of collected peripheral blood. Germline V gene data show CDR1 as SGHRS and CDR2 as YFSETQ. CDR3 length: 14 residues. In regard to this clonotype: Its antigen is unknown. Relative to the germline gene, one junction end is altered; a read error may explain this.

The chain has TRBV5-1 and TRBJ1-2; weak D call: TRBD1 (5 bases). The clonotype comes from a female donor with Graves disease. This specimen was peripheral blood mononuclear cells (PBMCs), taken when the disease was refractory, from a patient treated with antithyroid drugs. The CDR3 reads CASSSGTDIYGYTF. The CDR3 DNA reads TGTGCCAGCAGCTCCGGGACGGACATCTATGGCTACACCTTC.